This TCR beta chain was retrieved from a study of identical twins. This clonotype was observed a handful of times. Addition of a universal primer site occurred through template switching, and cDNA carried unique molecular identifiers. TCRdb called the 5' RACE reads again in MiXCR, with one record for every CDR3 protein. Of fewer than 800,000 distinct CDR3 sequences listed, around 7.4% are singletons. Among all donors, each was a healthy Caucasian. These same data were also listed under a study on yellow fever vaccine responses in identical twins.

The sequenced sample was PBMCs. The receptor comes from a woman aged 18-29 years in good health.

DNA for the CDR3: TGTGCCACCAGTGATTTGCGGCGGAGTTCCTACAATGAGCAGTTCTTC. Its protein product is CATSDLRRSSYNEQFF. V and J are TRBV24-1 and TRBJ2-1; D ambiguous. V lost 0 bases and J lost 1, with 9 bases in between. This CDR3 comprises 16 residues. Looked up from germline, CDR1 is KGHDR and CDR2 is SFDVKD.